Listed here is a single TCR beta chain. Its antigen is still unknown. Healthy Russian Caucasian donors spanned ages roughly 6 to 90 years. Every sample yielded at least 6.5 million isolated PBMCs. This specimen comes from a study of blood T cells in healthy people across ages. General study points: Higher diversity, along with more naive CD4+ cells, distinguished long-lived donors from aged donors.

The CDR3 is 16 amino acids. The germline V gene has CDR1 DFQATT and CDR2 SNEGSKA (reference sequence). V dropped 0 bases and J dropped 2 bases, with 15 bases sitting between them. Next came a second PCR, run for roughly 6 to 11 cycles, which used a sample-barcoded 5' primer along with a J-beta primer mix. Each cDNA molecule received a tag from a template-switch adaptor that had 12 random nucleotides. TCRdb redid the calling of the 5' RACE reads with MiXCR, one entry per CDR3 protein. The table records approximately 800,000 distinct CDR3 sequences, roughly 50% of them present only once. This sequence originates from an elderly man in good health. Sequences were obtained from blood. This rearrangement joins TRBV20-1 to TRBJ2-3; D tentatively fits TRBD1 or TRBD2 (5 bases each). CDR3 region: CSARDPGPQSTDTQYF. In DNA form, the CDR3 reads TGCAGTGCTAGAGACCCGGGACCGCAGTCCACAGATACGCAGTATTTT.